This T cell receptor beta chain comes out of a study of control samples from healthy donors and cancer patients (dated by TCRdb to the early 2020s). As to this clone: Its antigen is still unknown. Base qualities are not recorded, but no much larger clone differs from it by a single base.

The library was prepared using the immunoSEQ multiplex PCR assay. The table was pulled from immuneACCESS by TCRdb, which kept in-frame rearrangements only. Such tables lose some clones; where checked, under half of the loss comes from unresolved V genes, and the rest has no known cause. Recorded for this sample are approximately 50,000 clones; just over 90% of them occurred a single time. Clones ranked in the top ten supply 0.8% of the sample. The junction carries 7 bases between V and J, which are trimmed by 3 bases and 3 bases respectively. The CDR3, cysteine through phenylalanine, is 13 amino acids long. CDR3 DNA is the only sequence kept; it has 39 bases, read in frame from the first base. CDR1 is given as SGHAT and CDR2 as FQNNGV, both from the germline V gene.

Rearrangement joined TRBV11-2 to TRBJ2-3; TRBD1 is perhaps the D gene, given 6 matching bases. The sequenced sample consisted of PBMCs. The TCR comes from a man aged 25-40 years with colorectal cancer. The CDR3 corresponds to CASSFQGTDTQYF. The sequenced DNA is TGTGCCAGCAGCTTTCAGGGGACAGATACGCAGTATTTT.